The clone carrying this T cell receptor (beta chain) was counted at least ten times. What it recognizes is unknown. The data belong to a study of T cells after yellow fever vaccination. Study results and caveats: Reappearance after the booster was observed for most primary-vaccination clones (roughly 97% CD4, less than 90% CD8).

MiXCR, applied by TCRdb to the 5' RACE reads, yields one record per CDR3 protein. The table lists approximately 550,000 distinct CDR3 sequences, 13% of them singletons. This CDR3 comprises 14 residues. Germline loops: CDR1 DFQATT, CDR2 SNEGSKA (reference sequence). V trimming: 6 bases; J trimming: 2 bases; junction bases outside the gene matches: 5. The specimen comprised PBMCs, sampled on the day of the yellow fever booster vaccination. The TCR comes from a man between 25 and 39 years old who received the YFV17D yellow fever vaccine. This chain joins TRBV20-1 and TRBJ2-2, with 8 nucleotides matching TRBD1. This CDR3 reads CSARDRTNTGELFF. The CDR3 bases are TGCAGTGCGCGGGACAGGACAAACACCGGGGAGCTGTTTTTT.